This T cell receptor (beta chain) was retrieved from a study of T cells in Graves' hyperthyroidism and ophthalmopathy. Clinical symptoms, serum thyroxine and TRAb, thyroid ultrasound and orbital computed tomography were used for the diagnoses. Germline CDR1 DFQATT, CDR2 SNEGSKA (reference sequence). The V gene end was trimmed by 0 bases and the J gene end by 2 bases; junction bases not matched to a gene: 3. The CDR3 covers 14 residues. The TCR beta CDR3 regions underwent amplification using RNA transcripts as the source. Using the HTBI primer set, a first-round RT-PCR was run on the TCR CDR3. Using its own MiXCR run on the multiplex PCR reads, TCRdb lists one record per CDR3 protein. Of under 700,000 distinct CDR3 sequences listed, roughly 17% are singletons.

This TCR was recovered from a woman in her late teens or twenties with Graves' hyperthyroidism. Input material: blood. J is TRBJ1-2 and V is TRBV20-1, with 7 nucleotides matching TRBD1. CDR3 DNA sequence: TGCAGTGCTAGAGATTACAGGGGAAACTATGGCTACACCTTC. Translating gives CSARDYRGNYGYTF.